Following are 30 T cell receptor beta chains from one sample sequenced in a study of blood T cell repertoires in COVID-19. The repertoire was sequenced with immunoSEQ multiplex PCR; TCRdb's copy has only in-frame clones and lacks some. The sample has approximately 140,000 clones, 80% to 85% seen once. The material sequenced was peripheral blood. These receptors were collected from a human donor in a cohort sampled during active COVID-19.

This clone was recorded a few times. This rearrangement joins TRBV3-1 (or the pseudogene TRBV3-2) to TRBJ1-4; D may be TRBD1 (5 bases). Germline V gives CDR1 LGHDT, CDR2 YNNKEL (reference sequence). V lost 4 bases and J lost 14, with 14 bases in between. The CDR3 totals 12 residues. This CDR3 is CASSPGERALFF. The DNA for the CDR3 is TGTGCCAGCAGCCCGGGGGAACGGGCCCTGTTTTTT.

J is TRBJ1-2 and V is TRBV5-6, with a weak D call TRBD1 (5 bases). Germline CDR1 is SGHDT and CDR2 is YYEEEE. The CDR3 runs to 13 residues. V was shortened by 2 bases and J by 5 bases, with 10 bases between the two germline ends. CDR3 residues: CASSFSQGYGYTF. DNA of the CDR3: TGTGCCAGCAGCTTTAGCCAGGGTTATGGCTACACCTTC.

This clone was picked up a small number of times. Distinct nucleotide sequences in the sample also encode this CDR3. The chain carries TRBV9 and TRBJ2-7, with D possibly matching TRBD2 (6 bases). V shed 3 bases and J shed 1 base, with 11 bases lying between them. CDR3 size: 14 residues. Germline CDR1 and CDR2: SGDLS and YYNGEE. The CDR3 spells CASSARDLSYEQYF. DNA for the CDR3: TGTGCCAGCAGCGCCCGGGACTTATCCTACGAGCAGTACTTC. The full variable domain, completed using reference TRBV9 and TRBJ2-7, is DSGVTQTPKHLITATGQRVTLRCSPRSGDLSVYWYQQSLDQGLQFLIQYYNGEERAKGNILERFSAQQFPDLHSELNLSSLELGDSALYFCASSARDLSYEQYFGPGTRLTVT.

The V call is TRBV3-1 (or the pseudogene TRBV3-2), the J call TRBJ2-7; no clear D gene. V was trimmed by 4 bases and J by 5 bases, leaving 12 bases between them. Germline V CDR1 and CDR2: LGHDT, YNNKEL (reference sequence). The CDR3 length is 13 residues. The CDR3 is CASSPAPGNEQYF. In nucleotides, the CDR3 is TGTGCCAGCAGCCCAGCCCCAGGCAACGAGCAGTACTTC.

The V gene is TRBV9, the J gene TRBJ1-5; TRBD1 agrees at 7 bases. Germline V gene data show CDR1 as SGDLS and CDR2 as YYNGEE. V was clipped by 3 bases and J by 2 bases; unmatched bases: 5. This CDR3 is built from 15 residues. CDR3 nucleotide sequence: TGTGCCAGCAGCGGACCCGGACAGGGCAATCAGCCCCAGCATTTT. Amino acids: CASSGPGQGNQPQHF.

In this sample, this clone turned up once. This chain uses TRBV28 with TRBJ1-5; unclear D gene. There are 12 residues in the CDR3. Trimming took off 10 bases at V and 2 bases at J, with 9 bases between the two ends. Germline CDR1 MDHEN, CDR2 SYDVKM. The CDR3 DNA is TGTGCCACTAAGATGGGCAATCAGCCCCAGCATTTT. It specifies CATKMGNQPQHF.

The V gene is TRBV4-1, the J gene TRBJ1-1; the D gene is possibly TRBD1 (6 bases). The germline V gene encodes CDR1 MGHRA and CDR2 YSYEKL. Between the trimmed V and J ends, which lost 0 bases and 8 bases, there was a span of 13 bases. The CDR3 sequence is 14 residues long. The CDR3 sequence is CASSQEVQGLEAFF. The CDR3 DNA sequence: TGCGCCAGCAGCCAAGAAGTACAGGGCCTCGAAGCTTTCTTT.

CDR3 DNA: TGTGCCAGCAGCTTAACTCCGGGACCAGGGGCTGGAAACACCATATATTTT. Translated: CASSLTPGPGAGNTIYF. The chain couples TRBV7-2 to TRBJ1-3; D perhaps matches TRBD1 (6 bases). The germline V gene has CDR1 SGHTA and CDR2 FQGNSA. Trimming took off 2 bases at V and 2 bases at J, with 16 bases between the two ends. The length of the CDR3 is 17 residues. Full variable domain (rest looked up from reference TRBV7-2 and TRBJ1-3): GAGVSQSPSNKVTEKGKDVELRCDPISGHTALYWYRQSLGQGLEFLIYFQGNSAPDKSGLPSDRFSAERTGGSVSTLTIQRTQQEDSAVYLCASSLTPGPGAGNTIYFGEGSWLTVV.

The genes are TRBV11-2 and TRBJ2-3; 14 positions match TRBD2. Germline V lookup: CDR1 SGHAT, CDR2 FQNNGV. The length of the CDR3 is 19 residues. J gave up 5 bases and V 1 base, and 11 bases lay outside the gene matches. The CDR3 nucleotides read TGTGCCAGCAGCTTAGCCCCCCCAAGACTAGCGGGGGGGCGAGATACGCAGTATTTT. It encodes CASSLAPPRLAGGRDTQYF.

This clone was counted many times. A junction boundary mismatches the germline segment, possibly from a read error. The chain is built from TRBV12-3 or TRBV12-4 and TRBJ1-2; no clear D. The CDR3 has 9 residues. For the CDR3, the DNA is TGTGCCAGCAGTCCCGGACTTTTCTTC. Its translation is CASSPGLFF.

The rearrangement links TRBV3-1 (or the pseudogene TRBV3-2) to TRBJ2-7, with a possible D match to TRBD1 (5 bases). Per germline, CDR1 LGHDT and CDR2 YNNKEL (reference sequence). This CDR3 contains 12 residues. V was shortened by 5 bases and J by 7 bases, with 12 bases between the two germline ends. Here the CDR3 reads CASSYSSGEQYF. As DNA, the CDR3 is TGTGCCAGCAGCTACAGTTCAGGGGAGCAGTACTTC.

The chain recombines TRBV30 with TRBJ2-1, with 8 bases matching TRBD2. The junction had 5 bases not matched to a gene; V was cut back by 5 bases and J by 2 bases. The CDR3 has 14 residues. Germline V gene sequence: CDR1 GTSNPN, CDR2 SVGIG (reference sequence). The CDR3, as DNA: TGTGCCTGGTTACAAGCGGGGGCCTACAATGAGCAGTTCTTC. Encoded protein: CAWLQAGAYNEQFF.

The gene calls are TRBV7-9 and TRBJ1-4; D uncertain. CDR1 SEHNR and CDR2 FQNEAQ come from the germline V gene (reference sequence). The ends were cut back, 7 bases at V and 8 bases at J, with 14 bases in the middle. The CDR3 runs 13 residues. CDR3 loop: CASTSPGSEKLFF. In DNA form, the CDR3 reads TGTGCCAGCACCTCTCCCGGTAGCGAAAAACTGTTTTTT.

This clone was counted once. The chain joins TRBV5-1 to TRBJ2-5; no clear D. V was trimmed by 0 bases and J by 1 base, leaving 7 bases between them. Per germline, CDR1 SGHRS and CDR2 YFSETQ. The length of the CDR3 is 14 residues. CDR3: CASSLGPIQETQYF. The CDR3 bases are TGCGCCAGCAGCTTGGGGCCGATCCAAGAGACCCAGTACTTC.

The CDR3 coding sequence is TGTGCCAGCTCGCGTGGGGCAGGGTACGAGCAGTACTTC. Protein product: CASSRGAGYEQYF. The V call is TRBV18, the J call TRBJ2-7, with a weak D call TRBD1 (5 bases). Germline V lookup: CDR1 KGHSH, CDR2 LQKENI. Trimming stripped 6 bases from V and 4 bases from J, with 13 bases between. CDR3 length: 13 residues.

The chain couples TRBV27 to TRBJ2-1, with 10 bases identical to TRBD2. CDR3 size: 15 residues. Germline loops: CDR1 MNHEY, CDR2 SMNVEV (reference sequence). V lost 6 bases, J lost 2 bases, and 4 bases stayed unmatched. CDR3 bases: TGTGCCAGCAGCCCTAGCGGGGGACCCTACAATGAGCAGTTCTTC. Translation: CASSPSGGPYNEQFF.

V usage is TRBV6-5 and J usage is TRBJ2-5, with TRBD1 matching 7 bases. The CDR3 sequence is 14 residues long. Looked up from germline, CDR1 is MNHEY and CDR2 is SVGAGI. V shed 7 bases, J shed 6 bases, and the junction held 11 bases outside the gene matches. The CDR3 sequence is CASTRQGGGKTQYF. The CDR3 DNA is TGTGCCAGCACCCGACAGGGCGGAGGAAAGACCCAGTACTTC.

CDR3 bases: TGCGCCAGCAGCACCGGATCCGGGGGGCCCCTCCACTTT. Amino acids: CASSTGSGGPLHF. The chain couples TRBV5-1 to TRBJ1-6; TRBD1 is a possible D gene (5 bases). Trimming removed 4 bases at V and 13 bases at J, with 15 bases between. CDR1 and CDR2 from the germline V gene are SGHRS and YFSETQ. The CDR3 spans 13 residues.

This clone appeared a single time. V gene TRBV3-1 (or the pseudogene TRBV3-2) combines with J gene TRBJ1-5; 12 bases map to TRBD1. The ends lost 5 bases at V and 6 bases at J; junction bases unmatched: 5. Germline CDR1 is LGHDT and CDR2 is YNNKEL (reference sequence). The CDR3 contains 15 residues. This chain's CDR3 is CASSEGQGAGQPQHF. The CDR3 bases are TGTGCCAGCAGCGAGGGACAGGGGGCCGGTCAGCCCCAGCATTTT.

Regarding this clone: This sample also contains other DNA sequences that code for the same CDR3. The rearrangement joins TRBV19 to TRBJ2-7; no clear D. Trimming stripped 1 base from V and 2 bases from J, with 6 bases between. Germline-derived CDR1 and CDR2 are LNHDA and SQIVND (reference sequence). CDR3 length equals 13 residues. CDR3 coding DNA: TGTGCCAGTAGTATAGGCACTGCCTACGAGCAGTACTTC. Translated, it gives CASSIGTAYEQYF.

The chain couples TRBV2 to TRBJ1-6; D ambiguous. V lost 6 bases to trimming and J lost 0 bases, with 15 bases between them. Germline values: CDR1 SNHLY, CDR2 FYNNEI. This CDR3 spans 17 amino acids. In DNA form, the CDR3 reads TGTGCCAGCAGGGTAGCAGGACTAAGCTCCTATAATTCACCCCTCCACTTT. This gives the protein CASRVAGLSSYNSPLHF.

V gene TRBV2 combines with J gene TRBJ2-5; 9 positions match TRBD1. Germline V lookup: CDR1 SNHLY, CDR2 FYNNEI. The CDR3 has 12 amino acids. J gave up 2 bases and V 10 bases, and 2 bases lay outside the gene matches. The CDR3 loop reads CAIDRGQETQYF. The CDR3, as DNA: TGTGCCATTGACAGGGGGCAAGAGACCCAGTACTTC.

The chain carries TRBV28 and TRBJ2-7; a possible D gene is TRBD1 (6 bases). V shed 6 bases and J shed 7 bases, with 19 bases lying between them. The CDR3 is made up of 14 amino acids. CDR1 is MDHEN, CDR2 SYDVKM, per germline. The CDR3 nucleotides are TGTGCCAGCAGCTCTGGGGCAGGGGTAGAGGAGCAGTACTTC. Translated: CASSSGAGVEEQYF. Full variable domain (missing parts from reference TRBV28 and TRBJ2-7): DVKVTQSSRYLVKRTGEKVFLECVQDMDHENMFWYRQDPGLGLRLIYFSYDVKMKEKGDIPEGYSVSREKKERFSLILESASTNQTSMYLCASSSGAGVEEQYFGPGTRLTVT.

V usage is TRBV28 and J usage is TRBJ2-6, with 9 bases matching TRBD1. This CDR3 has 18 residues. Germline lookup yields CDR1 MDHEN and CDR2 SYDVKM. Unmatched junction bases numbered 9, after V lost 3 bases and J lost 3 bases. Here the CDR3 DNA reads TGTGCCAGCAGTTTTATGGGGACAGGGTATAGTGGGGCCAACGTCCTGACTTTC. Encoded protein: CASSFMGTGYSGANVLTF.

The chain is built from TRBV6-6 and TRBJ1-2; D remains unclear. Trimming pared 0 bases from V and 10 bases from J, leaving 15 bases between. Germline CDR1 reads MNHNY; CDR2 reads SVGAGI (reference sequence). The length of the CDR3 is 14 residues. As DNA, the CDR3 is TGTGCCAGCAGTTACTCAGCGGGCTTGGGCGACTACACCTTC. It specifies CASSYSAGLGDYTF.

The chain employs TRBV6-5 and TRBJ2-2; a possible D gene is TRBD2 (5 bases). Germline values: CDR1 MNHEY, CDR2 SVGAGI. Trimming cost V 7 bases and J 4 bases, with 13 bases left between them. The CDR3 sequence is 14 residues long. The CDR3 reads CASTLGGFTGELFF. The CDR3, as DNA: TGTGCCAGCACCCTCGGCGGGTTCACCGGGGAGCTGTTTTTT.

V and J are TRBV11-2 and TRBJ1-6; TRBD1 agrees at 8 bases. Germline lookup yields CDR1 SGHAT and CDR2 FQNNGV. CDR3 length: 15 residues. V shed 2 bases and J 10 bases; nucleotides not matched to a gene: 7. As DNA, the CDR3 is TGTGCCAGCAGCTTAAGTTTCGGACAGGGATCACCCCTCCACTTT. Its protein product is CASSLSFGQGSPLHF. The full variable domain, rest sourced from reference TRBV11-2 and TRBJ1-6, is EAGVAQSPRYKIIEKRQSVAFWCNPISGHATLYWYQQILGQGPKLLIQFQNNGVVDDSQLPKDRFSAERLKGVDSTLKIQPAKLEDSAVYLCASSLSFGQGSPLHFGNGTRLTVT.

V and J are TRBV5-8 and TRBJ1-4; no clear D gene. V shed 0 bases and J shed 0 bases, with 9 bases lying between them. Germline V CDR1 and CDR2: SGHTS, YDEGEE. The CDR3 covers 16 residues. The CDR3 sequence: CASSLGRGATNEKLFF. Here the CDR3 DNA reads TGTGCCAGCAGCTTGGGGCGGGGAGCAACTAATGAAAAACTGTTTTTT.

This clone has a handful of counts. CDR3 nucleotides: TGTGCAGTGAGAGATAGCAATCAGCCCCAGCATTTT. Translating gives CAVRDSNQPQHF. The chain employs TRBV19 and TRBJ1-5; D gene uncertain. The CDR3 is 12 amino acids. Germline V gives CDR1 LNHDA, CDR2 SQIVND (reference sequence). Together with reference TRBV19 and TRBJ1-5, the CDR3 gives the full variable domain: DGGITQSPKYLFRKEGQNVTLSCEQNLNHDAMYWYRQDPGQGLRLIYYSQIVNDFQKGDIAEGYSVSREKKESFPLTVTSAQKNPTAFYLCAVRDSNQPQHFGDGTRLSIL.

The table lists this clone with a count of one. This sequence joins TRBV28 and TRBJ1-2; TRBD1 agrees at 8 bases. This CDR3 contains 17 residues. CDR1 and CDR2 from the germline V gene are MDHEN and SYDVKM. Trimming took 6 bases from V and 0 from J; bases not matched to a gene: 12. The CDR3 sequence is CASRLPGDRLANYGYTF. CDR3 nucleotides: TGTGCCAGCAGACTTCCGGGGGACAGGTTAGCTAACTATGGCTACACCTTC.